This entry lists 6 T cell receptor beta chains sequenced from one sample in a study of cytomegalovirus exposure and HLA in healthy donors. Sequencing used immunoSEQ multiplex PCR; TCRdb keeps in-frame clones, though not all of them. Of some 130,000 clones in the sample, 89% were seen once. Source material: PBMCs. The receptors were sampled from a young woman in good health and CMV-seronegative.

This clone was detected only once. V and J are TRBV19 and TRBJ1-1; possible D gene TRBD1, 6 bases. Per germline, CDR1 LNHDA and CDR2 SQIVND (reference sequence). V lost 4 bases, J lost 2 bases, and 14 bases lay in between. The CDR3 totals 15 residues. The CDR3 reads CASSTRTASNTEAFF. CDR3 nucleotide sequence: TGTGCCAGTAGTACCCGGACAGCTAGCAACACTGAAGCTTTCTTT.

CDR3 coding DNA: TGTGCCAGCTCACCACCCTCAGGGACTTGGGGCTACACCTTC. Its translation: CASSPPSGTWGYTF. J is TRBJ1-2 and V is TRBV18; possible D gene TRBD1, 5 bases. This CDR3 is 14 amino acids long. In germline, CDR1 is KGHSH, CDR2 LQKENI. V was shortened by 0 bases and J by 8 bases, with 13 bases between the two germline ends.

V is TRBV25-1 and J is TRBJ2-7; D gene ambiguous. Trimming left V 9 bases short and J 0 bases short, with 6 bases between. CDR3 length: 11 residues. Looked up from germline, CDR1 is MGHDK and CDR2 is SYGVNS. CDR3 sequence (DNA): TGTGCCAGTTCGGGCTCCTACGAGCAGTACTTC. It specifies CASSGSYEQYF.

The rearrangement joins TRBV11-3 to TRBJ2-7; a weak D match, TRBD2 (6 bases). Trimming removed 5 bases from V and 4 bases from J, with 21 bases in between. The CDR3 is 16 residues long. Germline V gives CDR1 SGHNT, CDR2 YENEEA. This CDR3 reads CASSPGRGRGEYEQYF. CDR3 sequence (DNA): TGTGCCAGCAGCCCAGGGCGTGGTCGCGGGGAGTACGAGCAGTACTTC.

The table lists this clone with a count of one. The rearrangement joins TRBV6-1 to TRBJ2-1; D is possibly TRBD1 (6 bases). Germline V gives CDR1 MNHNS, CDR2 SASEGT. Trimming pared 2 bases from V and 6 bases from J, leaving 14 bases between. This CDR3 contains 15 residues. The CDR3 sequence: CASSEWTAPTNEQFF. The CDR3 DNA reads as TGTGCCAGCAGTGAATGGACAGCGCCTACCAATGAGCAGTTCTTC.

The V and J genes are TRBV9 and TRBJ1-4; no firm D call. CDR1 and CDR2 from the germline V gene are SGDLS and YYNGEE. Trimming removed 4 bases from V and 2 bases from J, with 15 bases in between. The CDR3 is 16 amino acids. DNA for the CDR3: TGTGCCAGCAGCCCTGGCGGACGAGGGACTAATGAAAAACTGTTTTTT. This translates into CASSPGGRGTNEKLFF.